The present T cell receptor beta chain was sequenced within a study of CD8 T cells in Susac syndrome. Whole-study results and caveats: The authors acknowledged that the study's TCR sequencing and HLA analysis involved relatively few individuals.

Purification of the CD8+ and CD4+ T cells relied on negative isolation, and TEMRA cells underwent FACS enrichment. The RNA, about 0.5 to 1 ug, was put through reverse transcription using random hexamers. Multiplex immunoSEQ PCR targeted 54 Vbeta and 13 Jbeta TCR beta segments. Each CDR3 protein gets one entry after TCRdb re-called the immunoSEQ multiplex PCR reads with MiXCR. The sample lists roughly 150,000 distinct CDR3 sequences; around 96% were seen once. This CDR3 has 11 amino acids. Per the germline V gene, CDR1 is MGHDK and CDR2 is SYGVNS. V was pared by 2 bases and J by 8 bases, with 3 bases between. Turning to this clonotype: Its antigen remains unknown.

The clonotype was recovered from a human donor with Susac syndrome. The rearrangement links TRBV25-1 to TRBJ2-2, with D unclear. The sequenced sample consisted of CD4+ T cells from PBMCs. CDR3 amino acids: CASSELGELFF. The CDR3 DNA reads as TGTGCCAGCAGTGAACTTGGGGAGCTGTTTTTT. Full variable domain (outside the CDR3, taken from reference TRBV25-1 and TRBJ2-2): EADIYQTPRYLVIGTGKKITLECSQTMGHDKMYWYQQDPGMELHLIHYSYGVNSTEKGDLSSESTVSRIRTEHFPLTLESARPSHTSQYLCASSELGELFFGEGSRLTVL.